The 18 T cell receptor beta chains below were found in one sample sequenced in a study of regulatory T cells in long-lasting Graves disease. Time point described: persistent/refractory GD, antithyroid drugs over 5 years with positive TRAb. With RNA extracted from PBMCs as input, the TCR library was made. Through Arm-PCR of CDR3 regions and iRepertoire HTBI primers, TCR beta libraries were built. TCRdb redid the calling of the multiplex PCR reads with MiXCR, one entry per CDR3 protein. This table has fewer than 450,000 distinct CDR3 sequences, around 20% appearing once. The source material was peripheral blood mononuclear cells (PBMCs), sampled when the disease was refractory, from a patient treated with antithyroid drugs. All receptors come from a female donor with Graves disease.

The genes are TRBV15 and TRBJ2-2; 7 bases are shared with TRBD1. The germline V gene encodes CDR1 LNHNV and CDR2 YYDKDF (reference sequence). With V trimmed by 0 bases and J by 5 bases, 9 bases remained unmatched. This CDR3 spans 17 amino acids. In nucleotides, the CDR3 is TGTGCCACCAGCAGAGATTTAACGACAGGGCGAACCGGGGAGCTGTTTTTT. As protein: CATSRDLTTGRTGELFF.

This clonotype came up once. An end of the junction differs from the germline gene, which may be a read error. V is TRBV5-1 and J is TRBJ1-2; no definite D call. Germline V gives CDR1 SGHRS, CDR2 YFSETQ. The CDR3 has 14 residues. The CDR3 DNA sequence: TGCGCCAGCAGCCGGACGGGCGTTAACTATGGCTACATCTTC. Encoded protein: CASSRTGVNYGYIF.

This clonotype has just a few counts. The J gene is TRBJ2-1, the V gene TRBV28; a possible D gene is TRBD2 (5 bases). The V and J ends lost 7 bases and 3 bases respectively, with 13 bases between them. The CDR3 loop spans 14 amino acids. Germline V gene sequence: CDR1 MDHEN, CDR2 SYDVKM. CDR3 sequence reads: CASKPGELYNEQFF. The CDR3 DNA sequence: TGTGCCAGCAAGCCCGGGGAGCTCTACAATGAGCAGTTCTTC.

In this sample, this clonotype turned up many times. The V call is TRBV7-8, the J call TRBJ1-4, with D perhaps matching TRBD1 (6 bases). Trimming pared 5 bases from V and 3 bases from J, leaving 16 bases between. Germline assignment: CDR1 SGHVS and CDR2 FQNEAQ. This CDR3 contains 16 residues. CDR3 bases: TGTGCCAGCAGCCGCAGGGGAGGGGGGTCTAATGAAAAACTGTTTTTT. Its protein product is CASSRRGGGSNEKLFF.

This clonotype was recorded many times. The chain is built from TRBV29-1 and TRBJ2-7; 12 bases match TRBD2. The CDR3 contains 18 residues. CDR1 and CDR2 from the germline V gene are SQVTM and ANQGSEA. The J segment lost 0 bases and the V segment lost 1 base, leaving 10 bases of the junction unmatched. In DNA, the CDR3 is TGCAGCGTTGAAGGCTTGACTAGCGGGAGCCCCAGCTCCTACGAGCAGTACTTC. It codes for CSVEGLTSGSPSSYEQYF.

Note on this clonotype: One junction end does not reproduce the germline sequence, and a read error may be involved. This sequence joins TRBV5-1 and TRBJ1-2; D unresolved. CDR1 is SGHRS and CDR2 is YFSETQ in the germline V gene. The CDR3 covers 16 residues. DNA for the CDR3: TGCGCCAGCAGTTTGGCCGCGACCCCCGGCGGCTATGGCTACACCTTC. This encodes CASSLAATPGGYGYTF.

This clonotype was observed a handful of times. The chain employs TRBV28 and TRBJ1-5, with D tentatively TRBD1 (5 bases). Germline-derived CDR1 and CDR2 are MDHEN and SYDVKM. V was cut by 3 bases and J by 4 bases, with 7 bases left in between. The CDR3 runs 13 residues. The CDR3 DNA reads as TGTGCCAGCAGTTTCCAGGGTAATCAGCCCCAGCATTTT. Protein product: CASSFQGNQPQHF.

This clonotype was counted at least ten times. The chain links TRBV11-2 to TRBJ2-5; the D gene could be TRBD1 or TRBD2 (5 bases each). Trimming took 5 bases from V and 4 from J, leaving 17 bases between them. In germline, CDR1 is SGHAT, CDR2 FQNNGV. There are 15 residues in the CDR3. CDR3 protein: CASSIGRRDPETQYF. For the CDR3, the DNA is TGTGCCAGCAGCATAGGTCGCCGGGACCCAGAGACCCAGTACTTC.

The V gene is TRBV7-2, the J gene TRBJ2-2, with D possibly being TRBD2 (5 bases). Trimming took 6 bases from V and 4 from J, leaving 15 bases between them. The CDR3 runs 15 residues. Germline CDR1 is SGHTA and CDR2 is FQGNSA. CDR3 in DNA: TGTGCCAGCAGTCCGTTGAGAGGGAGCACCGGGGAGCTGTTTTTT. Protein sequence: CASSPLRGSTGELFF.

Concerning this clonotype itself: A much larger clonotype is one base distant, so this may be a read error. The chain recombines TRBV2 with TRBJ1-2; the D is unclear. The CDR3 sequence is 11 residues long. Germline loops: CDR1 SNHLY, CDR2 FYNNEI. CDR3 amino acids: CASSAQAGCTF. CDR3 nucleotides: TGTGCCAGCAGCGCACAAGCAGGCTGCACCTTC.

The DNA of the CDR3 is TGTGCCAGCAGCCAAGATCCTAGCGGGACCGACGGATACTACGAGCAGTACTTC. It codes for CASSQDPSGTDGYYEQYF. The chain joins TRBV3-1 to TRBJ2-7; 9 nucleotides line up with TRBD2. This CDR3 comprises 18 residues. The J segment lost 3 bases and the V segment lost 0 bases, leaving 12 bases of the junction unmatched. Germline V CDR1 and CDR2: LGHDT, YNNKEL (reference sequence).

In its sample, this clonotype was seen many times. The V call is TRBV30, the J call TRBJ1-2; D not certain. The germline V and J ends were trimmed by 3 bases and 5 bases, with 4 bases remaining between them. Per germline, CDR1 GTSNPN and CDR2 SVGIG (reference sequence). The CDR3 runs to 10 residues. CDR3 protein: CAWRQYGYTF. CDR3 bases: TGTGCCTGGAGACAGTATGGCTACACCTTC.

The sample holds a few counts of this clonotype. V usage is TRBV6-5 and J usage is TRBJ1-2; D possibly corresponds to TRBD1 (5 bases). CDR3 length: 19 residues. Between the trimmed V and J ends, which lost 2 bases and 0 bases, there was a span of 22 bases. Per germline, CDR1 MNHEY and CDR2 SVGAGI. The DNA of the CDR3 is TGTGCCAGCAGTTACAGGGCGCCCCGTCGGGGACCCGCTAACTATGGCTACACCTTC. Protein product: CASSYRAPRRGPANYGYTF.

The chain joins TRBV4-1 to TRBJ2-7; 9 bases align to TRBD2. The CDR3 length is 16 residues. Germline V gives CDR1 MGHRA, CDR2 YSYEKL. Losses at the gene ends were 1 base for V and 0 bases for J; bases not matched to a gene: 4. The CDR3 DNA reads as TGCGCCAGCAGCCAAGGAGCGGGAGGAAGCTCCTACGAGCAGTACTTC. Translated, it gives CASSQGAGGSSYEQYF.

CDR3 in amino acids: CASTGQGAPHFSYTF. DNA for the CDR3: TGTGCCAGTACCGGACAGGGGGCACCTCATTTTAGCTACACCTTC. The rearrangement joins TRBV19 to TRBJ1-2, with TRBD1 identical over 11 bases. Germline V gene sequence: CDR1 LNHDA, CDR2 SQIVND (reference sequence). Trimming removed 7 bases from V and 9 bases from J; junction bases left unmatched: 13. The CDR3 totals 15 residues.

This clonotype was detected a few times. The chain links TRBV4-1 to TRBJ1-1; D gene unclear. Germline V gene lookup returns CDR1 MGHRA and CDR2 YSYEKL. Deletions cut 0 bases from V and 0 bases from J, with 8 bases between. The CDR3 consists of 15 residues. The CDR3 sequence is CASSQDSYLNTEAFF. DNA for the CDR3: TGCGCCAGCAGCCAAGATTCGTACCTGAACACTGAAGCTTTCTTT.

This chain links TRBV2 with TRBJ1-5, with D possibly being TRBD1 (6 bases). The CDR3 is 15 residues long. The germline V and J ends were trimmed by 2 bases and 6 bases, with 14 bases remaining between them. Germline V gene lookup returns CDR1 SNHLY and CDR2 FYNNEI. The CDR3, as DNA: TGTGCCAGCAGTGAATGGGCAGGGGCGGGTCAGCCCCAGCATTTT. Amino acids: CASSEWAGAGQPQHF. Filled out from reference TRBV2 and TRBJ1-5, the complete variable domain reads EPEVTQTPSHQVTQMGQEVILRCVPISNHLYFYWYRQILGQKVEFLVSFYNNEISEKSEIFDDQFSVERPDGSNFTLKIRSTKLEDSAMYFCASSEWAGAGQPQHFGDGTRLSIL.

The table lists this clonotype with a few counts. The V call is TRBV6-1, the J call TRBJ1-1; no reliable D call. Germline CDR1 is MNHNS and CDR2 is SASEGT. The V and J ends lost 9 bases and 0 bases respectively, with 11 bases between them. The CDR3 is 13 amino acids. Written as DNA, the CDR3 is TGTGCCAGTCGGGCCAACATGAACACTGAAGCTTTCTTT. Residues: CASRANMNTEAFF.